The 9 T cell receptor beta chains presented below share a single source sample, sequenced in a study of cytomegalovirus exposure and HLA in healthy donors. The primer mix had 60 Vbeta and 13 Jbeta primers. Assay used: immunoSEQ multiplex PCR; TCRdb lists only in-frame clones, some missing. The sample yields 150,000 to 200,000 clones, roughly four fifths seen once. Sequencing was done on a sample of PBMCs. All receptors come from a man between 45 and 60 years old in good health and CMV-seronegative.

The CDR3 region is CASRQTGGSNEKLFF. CDR3 nucleotides: TGTGCCAGTAGACAAACAGGGGGCTCGAATGAAAAACTGTTTTTT. The V call is TRBV19, the J call TRBJ1-4, with TRBD1 matching 9 bases. The ends lost 6 bases at V and 5 bases at J; junction bases unmatched: 7. The CDR3 runs to 15 residues. The germline V gene encodes CDR1 LNHDA and CDR2 SQIVND (reference sequence).

J is TRBJ2-1 and V is TRBV5-4, with a tentative D call TRBD2 (5 bases). The CDR3 sequence is 15 residues long. The ends were cut back, 0 bases at V and 1 base at J, with 8 bases in the middle. Germline loops: CDR1 SGHNT, CDR2 YYREEE (reference sequence). The CDR3, as DNA: TGTGCCAGCAGCTTGGAACGGGGATCCTACAATGAGCAGTTCTTC. The encoded protein is CASSLERGSYNEQFF.

The V gene is TRBV21-1, the J gene TRBJ2-7; TRBD1 was called by the table and not checked on the DNA. TRBV21-1 is a pseudogene locus. This CDR3 spans 22 amino acids. The chain's CDR3 is CASSKVGPIPHPLIRASYEQYF. The CDR3 region has the DNA TGTGCCAGCAGCAAAGTGGGGCCTATCCCCCATCCCTTGATTCGGGCCTCCTACGAGCAGTACTTC.

The V and J genes are TRBV12-5 and TRBJ2-2, with no clear D. Germline CDR1 is LGHNT and CDR2 is FRNRAP. V lost 4 bases and J 8 bases, leaving 8 bases between the germline ends. The CDR3 is made up of 12 amino acids. The chain's CDR3 is CASGSGLGELFF. The CDR3, as DNA: TGTGCTAGTGGTTCAGGTTTAGGGGAGCTGTTTTTT.

The chain combines TRBV4-2 with TRBJ2-3; TRBD2 aligns across 14 bases. The CDR3 is made up of 17 amino acids. Germline V gene sequence: CDR1 LGHNA, CDR2 YNFKEQ. V lost 4 bases and J lost 4; bases outside the gene matches: 7. CDR3 loop: CASSLWTSGGMPDTQYF. The CDR3 DNA follows: TGTGCCAGCAGCCTATGGACTAGCGGGGGGATGCCAGATACGCAGTATTTT.

The rearrangement uses TRBV6-1 and TRBJ1-1; 7 bases match TRBD1. The V gene's germline CDR1 is MNHNS and CDR2 SASEGT. V gave up 4 bases and J gave up 1 base; unmatched junction bases: 9. The CDR3 is 16 amino acids. CDR3 sequence (DNA): TGTGCCAGCAGTGGTCTTTGGGGACAGAGGAACACTGAAGCTTTCTTT. Amino acids: CASSGLWGQRNTEAFF.

There are a few counts of this clone. V is TRBV19 and J is TRBJ2-3, with 10 bases aligning to TRBD2. The CDR3 runs 15 residues. CDR1 LNHDA and CDR2 SQIVND come from the germline V gene (reference sequence). The J segment lost 4 bases and the V segment lost 9 bases, leaving 10 bases of the junction unmatched. The CDR3 loop is CASSAGGPLSDTQYF. The CDR3 nucleotides are TGTGCCAGCTCAGCGGGAGGGCCTCTCTCAGATACGCAGTATTTT.

The V gene is TRBV29-1, the J gene TRBJ2-7, with TRBD2 matching 9 bases. Germline V gene data show CDR1 as SQVTM and CDR2 as ANQGSEA. There are 13 residues in the CDR3. Losses at the gene ends were 4 bases for V and 6 bases for J; bases not matched to a gene: 7. This chain's CDR3 is CSVGASSGIEQYF. As DNA, the CDR3 is TGCAGCGTTGGGGCCTCTAGCGGGATCGAGCAGTACTTC.

The chain recombines TRBV7-3 with TRBJ2-3; the D is unclear. The germline gives CDR1 SGHTA, CDR2 FQGTGA. The germline V and J ends were trimmed by 1 base and 4 bases, with 6 bases remaining between them. This CDR3 has 13 amino acids. CDR3 sequence (DNA): TGTGCCAGCAGCTTAAACGAGCCAGATACGCAGTATTTT. This gives the protein CASSLNEPDTQYF.